The T cell receptor (beta chain) described here comes from a study of shared clonotypes between healthy human individuals. As for this clone: Its matching antigen is unknown.

Assay used: immunoSEQ multiplex PCR; TCRdb lists only in-frame clones, some missing. Of more than 400,000 clones in the sample, over 70% were seen once. Whole-study findings and limits: Collection of samples was limited to blood; tissue repertoires likely differ.

All donors were healthy HIV-negative adults lacking recent acute infections or vaccinations. Only Caucasian adults living in Nashville, Tennessee made up the donor group. The unsorted samples had tens of millions of PBMCs used for genomic DNA. The clonotype was recovered from a woman aged 40 to 50 in good health. Some clones in this sample may be carry-over from other donors' samples. The specimen was PBMCs.

The CDR3 bases are TGTGCCAGCAGCGTACCAGGGGGTAACTATGGCTACACCTTC. Its translation is CASSVPGGNYGYTF. This chain uses TRBV9 with TRBJ1-2; TRBD1 matches 7 bases. The length of the CDR3 is 14 residues. The V and J ends lost 1 base and 1 base, in that order; junction bases with no gene match: 1. Germline CDR1 and CDR2: SGDLS and YYNGEE. Full variable domain (remainder filled in from reference TRBV9 and TRBJ1-2): DSGVTQTPKHLITATGQRVTLRCSPRSGDLSVYWYQQSLDQGLQFLIQYYNGEERAKGNILERFSAQQFPDLHSELNLSSLELGDSALYFCASSVPGGNYGYTFGSGTRLTVV.